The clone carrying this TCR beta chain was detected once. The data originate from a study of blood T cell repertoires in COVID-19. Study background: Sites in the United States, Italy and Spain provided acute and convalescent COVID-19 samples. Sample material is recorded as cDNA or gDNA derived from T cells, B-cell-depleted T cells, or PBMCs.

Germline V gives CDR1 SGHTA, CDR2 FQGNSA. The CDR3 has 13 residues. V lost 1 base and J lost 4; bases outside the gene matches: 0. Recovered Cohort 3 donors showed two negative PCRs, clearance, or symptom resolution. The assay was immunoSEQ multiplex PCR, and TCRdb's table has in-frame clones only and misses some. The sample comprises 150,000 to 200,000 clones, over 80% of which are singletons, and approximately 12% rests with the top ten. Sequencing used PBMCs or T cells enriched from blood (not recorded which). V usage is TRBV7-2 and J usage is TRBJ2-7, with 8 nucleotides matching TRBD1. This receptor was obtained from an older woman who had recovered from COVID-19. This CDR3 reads CASSLDRGYEQYF. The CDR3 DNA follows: TGTGCCAGCAGCTTAGACAGGGGGTACGAGCAGTACTTC. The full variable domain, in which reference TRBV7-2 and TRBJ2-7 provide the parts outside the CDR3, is GAGVSQSPSNKVTEKGKDVELRCDPISGHTALYWYRQSLGQGLEFLIYFQGNSAPDKSGLPSDRFSAERTGGSVSTLTIQRTQQEDSAVYLCASSLDRGYEQYFGPGTRLTVT.